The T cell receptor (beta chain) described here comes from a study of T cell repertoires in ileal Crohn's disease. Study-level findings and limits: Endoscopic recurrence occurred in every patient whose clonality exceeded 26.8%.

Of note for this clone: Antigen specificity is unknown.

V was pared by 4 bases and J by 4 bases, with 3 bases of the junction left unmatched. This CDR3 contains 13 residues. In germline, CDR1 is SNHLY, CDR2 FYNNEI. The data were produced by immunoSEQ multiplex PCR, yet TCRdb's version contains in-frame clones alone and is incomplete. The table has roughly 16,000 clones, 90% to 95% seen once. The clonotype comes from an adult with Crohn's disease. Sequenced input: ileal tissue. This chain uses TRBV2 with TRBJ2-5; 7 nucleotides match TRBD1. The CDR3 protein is CASSGQGRETQYF. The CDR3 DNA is TGTGCCAGCAGTGGACAGGGAAGAGAGACCCAGTACTTC.